This TCR beta chain was captured in a study of T-cell reconstitution after alpha-beta-depleted transplantation in children. General observations from the study: Alpha-beta T cells present about two months after transplant were reported to originate from several hundred expanded graft clones. Newly produced T cells mostly provided counts and TCRbeta diversity after one year, as hyperexpanded clones declined. Elevated TCRbeta diversity at day 60 was traced, in some patients, to surviving recipient T cells and thymic progenitors.

Unique molecular identifiers were used to barcode this TCRbeta library. TCRdb called the PCR reads again in MiXCR, with one record for every CDR3 protein. The table records 500,000 to 600,000 distinct CDR3 sequences, 25% to 30% of them present only once. CDR3 length: 13 amino acids. Germline V lookup: CDR1 SQVTM, CDR2 ANQGSEA. The V gene lost 7 bases and the J gene lost 5 bases, with 14 bases spanning the gap. This clonotype was detected a few times. Its antigen is not known. This sequence was found in a boy less than two years old with Wiskott-Aldrich syndrome, due to receive a stem cell transplant. This chain links TRBV29-1 with TRBJ1-4; D gene unclear. The specimen was PBMCs, collected before TCRalphabeta/CD19-depleted stem cell transplant. CDR3 bases: TGCAGCGCCAGGAGAGGGAAGAATGAAAAACTGTTTTTT. Protein product: CSARRGKNEKLFF.